This TCR beta chain was observed in a study of response to subunit inactivated influenza vaccine. This clonotype was seen at least ten times. Its specificity is unknown. Notes on the study in general: Researchers suggested that each seasonal influenza vaccination recruits few new T cells.

Germline assignment: CDR1 MDHEN and CDR2 SYDVKM. V was pared by 7 bases and J by 5 bases, with 13 bases between. This CDR3 is built from 13 residues. From the RT-PCR reads, TCRdb called clonotypes with MiXCR, one entry per CDR3 protein. The table records more than 400,000 distinct CDR3 sequences, around 9.9% of them present only once. This receptor was obtained from a man in his fifties who received an inactivated influenza vaccine. Sequencing used PBMCs from blood, obtained roughly 47 days after vaccination. The chain links TRBV28 to TRBJ2-3; a possible D gene is TRBD2 (5 bases). CDR3 nucleotide sequence: TGTGCCAGCACCTTGGGCCGGGGAGATACGCAGTATTTT. It translates to CASTLGRGDTQYF.